This T cell receptor (beta chain) emerged from a study of regulatory T cells in long-lasting Graves disease. Combining iRepertoire HTBI primers with Arm-PCR of CDR3 regions, the authors built TCR beta libraries. TCRdb re-called the multiplex PCR reads with MiXCR, one entry per CDR3 protein. The sample lists a few hundred thousand distinct CDR3 sequences, roughly 25% occurring once. Time point given: persistent/refractory GD, antithyroid drugs over 5 years with positive TRAb. PBMC-derived RNA was used for the TCR library. This clonotype has at least ten counts. V lost 3 bases to trimming and J lost 3 bases; unmatched junction nucleotides: 5. Germline CDR1 is SGDLS and CDR2 is YYNGEE. The CDR3 is 14 amino acids.

Specimen: peripheral blood mononuclear cells (PBMCs), collected when the disease was refractory, from a patient treated with antithyroid drugs. The chain combines TRBV9 with TRBJ2-7, with 8 bases matching TRBD1. The receptor comes from a woman aged 40-49 years with Graves disease. The CDR3 region is CASSAATGDYEQYF. The CDR3 nucleotides read TGTGCCAGCAGCGCCGCGACAGGGGACTACGAGCAGTACTTC.